Shown below are 6 T cell receptor beta chains from a single sample sequenced in a study of STAT3 mutations in large granular lymphocyte leukemia. Regarding the study as a whole: Every T-LGLL patient had at least one immunodominant TCRbeta clonotype.

Their cognate antigens are unknown. The assay was immunoSEQ multiplex PCR, and TCRdb's table has in-frame clones only and misses some. The repertoire has more than 9,500 clones, less than 90% of them found once; the top ten carry around 85%. Sequenced sample: peripheral blood mononuclear cells. These receptors all come from a man of 80 years or more with T-cell large granular lymphocyte leukemia. Some clones in this sample may be carry-over from other donors' samples.

The chain couples TRBV28 to TRBJ2-3, with 8 bases fitting TRBD1. The CDR3 covers 15 residues. The ends lost 4 bases at V and 6 bases at J; junction bases unmatched: 9. Germline CDR1 and CDR2: MDHEN and SYDVKM. CDR3: CASSSQDRDADTQYF. The CDR3 DNA reads as TGTGCCAGCAGTTCCCAGGACAGGGACGCTGATACGCAGTATTTT.

This clone was seen a single time. This chain uses TRBV7-9 with TRBJ2-1; TRBD2 aligns across 13 bases. The trim removed 5 bases at V and 9 bases at J, leaving 10 bases unmatched. The CDR3 length is 16 residues. Germline V gene data show CDR1 as SEHNR and CDR2 as FQNEAQ (reference sequence). As DNA, the CDR3 is TGTGCCAGCAGCCAATTTCGACTAGCGGGGGGTGGTGAGCAGTTCTTC. The encoded protein is CASSQFRLAGGGEQFF.

This chain joins TRBV5-1 and TRBJ1-5; perhaps TRBD1 as D (5 bases). Germline V gene lookup returns CDR1 SGHRS and CDR2 YFSETQ. V lost 4 bases, J lost 7 bases, and 12 bases lay in between. The CDR3 extends over 13 amino acids. Here the CDR3 DNA reads TGCGCCAGCAGCATCGGACAAGGACAGCCCCAGCATTTT. Protein product: CASSIGQGQPQHF.

This chain connects TRBV7-2 to TRBJ2-3; D gene unclear. Between the trimmed V and J ends, which lost 2 bases and 5 bases, there was a span of 8 bases. Germline loops: CDR1 SGHTA, CDR2 FQGNSA. This CDR3 has 13 residues. CDR3 protein: CASSLWVIDTQYF. The CDR3 DNA reads TGTGCCAGCAGCTTATGGGTTATAGATACGCAGTATTTT.

The chain joins TRBV5-1 to TRBJ1-5, with D possibly TRBD1 on 6 matching bases. Trimming shortened V by 1 base and J by 4 bases, and 12 bases separated the two germline ends. The CDR3 runs to 15 residues. In germline, CDR1 is SGHRS, CDR2 YFSETQ. The CDR3 coding sequence is TGCGCCAGCAGCTTGTGGTCAGGGGAAAATCAGCCCCAGCATTTT. It yields the protein CASSLWSGENQPQHF.

The rearrangement uses TRBV5-1 and TRBJ1-6; D gene uncertain. CDR1 SGHRS and CDR2 YFSETQ come from the germline V gene. V was shortened by 4 bases and J by 0 bases, with 11 bases between the two germline ends. The CDR3 sequence is 16 residues long. The chain's CDR3 is CASSLDLSSYNSPLHF. The CDR3 bases are TGCGCCAGCAGCCTCGACCTAAGCTCCTATAATTCACCCCTCCACTTT.